This entry lists 18 T cell receptor beta chains sequenced from one sample in a study of blood T cell repertoires in COVID-19. Method: immunoSEQ multiplex PCR; TCRdb's copy keeps in-frame clones and lacks some. The sample contains under 200,000 clones, roughly 84% of which appear only once. Sequenced material: peripheral blood. The receptors stem from a woman aged 55-75 years with acute or convalescent COVID-19.

This clone has just a few counts. This chain connects TRBV7-3 to TRBJ1-2; D perhaps matches TRBD1 (6 bases). This CDR3 spans 15 amino acids. The V gene's germline CDR1 is SGHTA and CDR2 FQGTGA. V was shortened by 1 base and J by 9 bases, with 18 bases between the two germline ends. CDR3: CASSLMFETGSCYTF. In DNA form, the CDR3 reads TGTGCCAGCAGCTTAATGTTCGAGACAGGTTCTTGCTACACCTTC.

The chain combines TRBV12-3 or TRBV12-4 with TRBJ1-3; D uncertain. This CDR3 has 13 amino acids. V was clipped by 3 bases and J by 3 bases, with 6 bases between them. The chain's CDR3 is CASSLYGGNTIYF. In DNA, the CDR3 is TGTGCCAGCAGTTTGTACGGTGGAAACACCATATATTTT.

DNA of the CDR3: TGTGCCAGCAGTTACTCGACAGTTAACTATGGCTACACCTTC. Translated: CASSYSTVNYGYTF. The chain is built from TRBV6-5 and TRBJ1-2, with D possibly being TRBD1 (5 bases). Trimming cost V 0 bases and J 1 base, with 6 bases left between them. The CDR3 loop spans 14 amino acids. Germline assignment: CDR1 MNHEY and CDR2 SVGAGI.

This rearrangement joins TRBV3-1 (or the pseudogene TRBV3-2) to TRBJ1-2, with TRBD1 as a possible D gene (6 bases). The CDR3 extends over 16 amino acids. Germline CDR1 is LGHDT and CDR2 is YNNKEL (reference sequence). Trimming cost V 0 bases and J 8 bases, with 19 bases left between them. As DNA, the CDR3 is TGTGCCAGCAGCCAAGATCACAGGGTCCCATCTCGAGGCTACACCTTC. The encoded protein is CASSQDHRVPSRGYTF.

The rearrangement links TRBV2 to TRBJ1-5; tentative D call: TRBD1 (6 bases). Germline assignment: CDR1 SNHLY and CDR2 FYNNEI. The CDR3 consists of 14 residues. V lost 3 bases to trimming and J lost 3 bases, with 9 bases between them. CDR3 amino acids: CASSDGQTNQPQHF. The DNA of the CDR3 is TGTGCCAGCAGTGATGGACAGACCAATCAGCCCCAGCATTTT.

This clone was found once. The J gene is TRBJ1-4, the V gene TRBV18, with TRBD1 matching 7 bases. The germline gives CDR1 KGHSH, CDR2 LQKENI. This CDR3 is 15 amino acids long. V was pared by 3 bases and J by 4 bases, with 5 bases of the junction left unmatched. CDR3 nucleotide sequence: TGTGCCAGCTCACCGGGGGACAGAGGTAATGAAAAACTGTTTTTT. It is translated as CASSPGDRGNEKLFF. The full variable domain, rest sourced from reference TRBV18 and TRBJ1-4, is NAGVMQNPRHLVRRRGQEARLRCSPMKGHSHVYWYRQLPEEGLKFMVYLQKENIIDESGMPKERFSAEFPKEGPSILRIQQVVRGDSAAYFCASSPGDRGNEKLFFGSGTQLSVL.

The genes are TRBV19 and TRBJ2-7; possibly TRBD2 for D (6 bases). The CDR3 length is 15 residues. From germline, CDR1 is LNHDA and CDR2 SQIVND (reference sequence). Trimming shortened V by 3 bases and J by 2 bases, and 14 bases separated the two germline ends. Here the CDR3 DNA reads TGTGCCAGTAGTATGGTCGAAGCGGGTACCTACGAGCAGTACTTC. Its translation: CASSMVEAGTYEQYF.

The gene calls are TRBV6-1 and TRBJ1-1; D is ambiguous. The germline gives CDR1 MNHNS, CDR2 SASEGT. V was cut by 0 bases and J by 1 base, with 6 bases left in between. This CDR3 comprises 14 residues. The CDR3 DNA reads TGTGCCAGCAGTGAAGCCCAGAAGAACACTGAAGCTTTCTTT. Translated, it gives CASSEAQKNTEAFF.

This clone has only one observation. The chain combines TRBV5-6 with TRBJ1-4; a possible D gene is TRBD1 (5 bases). The CDR3 covers 14 residues. Trimming took 1 base from V and 10 from J, leaving 14 bases between them. Looked up from germline, CDR1 is SGHDT and CDR2 is YYEEEE. The CDR3 DNA follows: TGTGCCAGCAGCTTGTTGACGGTAACAGGAAAACTGTTTTTT. Encoded protein: CASSLLTVTGKLFF.

V is TRBV19 and J is TRBJ2-3, with 13 nucleotides matching TRBD2. Germline V gene lookup returns CDR1 LNHDA and CDR2 SQIVND (reference sequence). V trimming: 4 bases; J trimming: 2 bases; junction bases outside the gene matches: 6. CDR3 length equals 17 residues. CDR3 bases: TGTGCCAGTAGTAACCGACTAGCGGGGGGCCTCACAGATACGCAGTATTTT. Translation: CASSNRLAGGLTDTQYF.

This chain links TRBV6-4 with TRBJ1-3; D not resolved. Germline CDR1 and CDR2: MRHNA and SNTAGT. V shed 0 bases and J shed 0 bases, with 12 bases lying between them. The CDR3 is made up of 17 amino acids. The CDR3 region is CASSDSKSGVSGNTIYF. The CDR3 DNA sequence: TGTGCCAGCAGTGACTCGAAATCCGGGGTCTCTGGAAACACCATATATTTT.

This chain links TRBV4-2 with TRBJ1-1, with D perhaps TRBD1 (6 bases). Trimming stripped 1 base from V and 3 bases from J, with 15 bases between. The germline V gene encodes CDR1 LGHNA and CDR2 YNFKEQ. There are 16 residues in the CDR3. CDR3 loop: CASSQGGTGSHTEAFF. The CDR3 bases are TGTGCCAGCAGCCAAGGGGGAACAGGGTCGCACACTGAAGCTTTCTTT.

The chain employs TRBV19 and TRBJ1-1; a possible D gene is TRBD1 (5 bases). This CDR3 region has 16 residues. V lost 3 bases and J 0 bases, leaving 14 bases between the germline ends. Germline V CDR1 and CDR2: LNHDA, SQIVND (reference sequence). The DNA for the CDR3 is TGTGCCAGTAGTATTAGTGGAGGGGCCATGAACACTGAAGCTTTCTTT. Translating gives CASSISGGAMNTEAFF.

This rearrangement joins TRBV18 to TRBJ2-5, with D perhaps matching TRBD1 (6 bases). V was pared by 2 bases and J by 2 bases, with 9 bases between. This CDR3 has 14 residues. The germline V gene has CDR1 KGHSH and CDR2 LQKENI. CDR3 protein: CASSPKQGQETQYF. The CDR3 DNA is TGTGCCAGCTCACCAAAACAGGGTCAAGAGACCCAGTACTTC.

This chain joins TRBV6-2 or TRBV6-3 and TRBJ2-3; 9 bases fit TRBD2. The CDR3 covers 17 residues. Germline CDR1 reads MNHEY; CDR2 reads SVGEGT. With 2 bases clipped from V and 6 bases from J, the junction kept 12 bases outside the gene matches. The DNA of the CDR3 is TGTGCCAGCAGTTACGGACTAGCGTGGAGAGATTGGGATACGCAGTATTTT. Protein: CASSYGLAWRDWDTQYF.

The chain couples TRBV5-4 to TRBJ2-7, with 8 bases matching TRBD2. CDR3 length: 16 residues. The V gene end was trimmed by 4 bases and the J gene end by 3 bases; junction bases not matched to a gene: 12. Germline V gives CDR1 SGHNT, CDR2 YYREEE (reference sequence). CDR3 in amino acids: CASSPPGGAGDYEQYF. CDR3 nucleotides: TGTGCCAGCAGCCCACCGGGGGGGGCCGGGGACTACGAGCAGTACTTC. Filled out from reference TRBV5-4 and TRBJ2-7, the complete variable domain reads ETGVTQSPTHLIKTRGQQVTLRCSSQSGHNTVSWYQQALGQGPQFIFQYYREEENGRGNFPPRFSGLQFPNYSSELNVNALELDDSALYLCASSPPGGAGDYEQYFGPGTRLTVT.

The CDR3 protein is CASSQFGQGSGYTF. DNA of the CDR3: TGCGCCAGCAGCCAATTCGGACAGGGTAGCGGCTACACCTTC. The chain uses TRBV4-3 and TRBJ1-2, with TRBD1 matching 8 bases. Per germline, CDR1 LGHNA and CDR2 YSLEER. This CDR3 contains 14 residues. V gave up 2 bases and J gave up 8 bases; unmatched junction bases: 7.

The chain employs TRBV18 and TRBJ1-1, with TRBD1 matching over 7 bases. With 2 bases clipped from V and 6 bases from J, the junction kept 12 bases outside the gene matches. The CDR3 runs to 16 residues. Germline V lookup: CDR1 KGHSH, CDR2 LQKENI. CDR3 bases: TGTGCCAGCTCACCAAGGTTTCAGGGGGTCGACTCTGAAGCTTTCTTT. This gives the protein CASSPRFQGVDSEAFF.